This TCR beta chain was sequenced in a study of blood T cell repertoires in COVID-19. Background on the study: Samples representing acute and convalescent COVID-19 were sourced from the United States, Italy and Spain. PBMCs, B-cell-depleted T cells, or T cells provided the cDNA or gDNA that made up the material.

The CDR3 length is 15 residues. In germline, CDR1 is SGHRS, CDR2 YFSETQ. V dropped 4 bases and J dropped 5 bases, with 18 bases sitting between them. Those enrolled in Seattle joined during active infection and were followed longitudinally afterward. Per the authors' pipeline: Amplification with reference gene primers provided the estimates of nucleated cell counts. TCRdb keeps only in-frame clones here, not all; method: immunoSEQ multiplex PCR. That table is the source of V, J and clone size, and D and trimming were worked out from the DNA. In the table there are hundreds of thousands of clones, 83% of which are singletons.

This sequence originates from a woman aged 30 to 39 with COVID-19, enrolled during active disease. This chain joins TRBV5-1 and TRBJ1-2; tentative D call: TRBD1 (5 bases). The sequencing sample was made of peripheral blood. CDR3 bases: TGCGCCAGCAGCGTCATGCCAGCCGGGGGATATGGCTACACCTTC. This translates into CASSVMPAGGYGYTF.